Included here is one T cell receptor (beta chain) sequence, with context. The data are from a study of chemoradiotherapy in HPV16-positive cancers. The table came from immunoSEQ multiplex PCR; TCRdb's copy has only in-frame clones and leaves some out. This table holds roughly 19,000 clones, 84% found once. There are 14 residues in the CDR3. CDR1 is SGHRS and CDR2 is YFSETQ in the germline V gene. V lost 4 bases to trimming and J lost 6 bases; unmatched junction nucleotides: 5. This chain links TRBV5-1 with TRBJ1-1, with 11 bases lining up with TRBD1. The sample consisted of blood, taken from a patient who underwent chemoradiotherapy. This receptor was obtained from a human donor with HPV-associated anogenital cancer. The chain's CDR3 is CASSRDRGTPEAFF. CDR3 DNA: TGCGCCAGCAGCAGGGACAGGGGGACGCCTGAAGCTTTCTTT.